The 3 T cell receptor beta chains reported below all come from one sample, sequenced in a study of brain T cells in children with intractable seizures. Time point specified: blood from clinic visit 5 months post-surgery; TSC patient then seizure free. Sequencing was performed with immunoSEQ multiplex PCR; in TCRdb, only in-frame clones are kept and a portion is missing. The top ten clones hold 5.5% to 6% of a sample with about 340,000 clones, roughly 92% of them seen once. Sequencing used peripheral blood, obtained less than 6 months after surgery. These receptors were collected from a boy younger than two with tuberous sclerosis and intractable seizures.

The chain's CDR3 is CASSPGNTEAFF. DNA for the CDR3: TGTGCCAGCAGCCCGGGAAACACTGAAGCTTTCTTT. V usage is TRBV5-6 and J usage is TRBJ1-1; D unresolved. V lost 4 bases and J lost 2, with 6 bases in between. CDR1 and CDR2 from the germline V gene are SGHDT and YYEEEE. The CDR3 runs 12 residues. The variable domain in full, completed from reference TRBV5-6 and TRBJ1-1, reads DAGVTQSPTHLIKTRGQQVTLRCSPKSGHDTVSWYQQALGQGPQFIFQYYEEEERQRGNFPDRFSGHQFPNYSSELNVNALLLGDSALYLCASSPGNTEAFFGQGTRLTVV.

The CDR3 nucleotides read TGTGCCAGCAGCCCCGGGGTAGCGGGGCCCATCGAGCAGTTCTTC. The encoded protein is CASSPGVAGPIEQFF. This chain joins TRBV28 and TRBJ2-1; 8 bases agree with TRBD2. Per the germline V gene, CDR1 is MDHEN and CDR2 is SYDVKM. The J segment lost 10 bases and the V segment lost 6 bases, leaving 14 bases of the junction unmatched. The CDR3 totals 15 residues.

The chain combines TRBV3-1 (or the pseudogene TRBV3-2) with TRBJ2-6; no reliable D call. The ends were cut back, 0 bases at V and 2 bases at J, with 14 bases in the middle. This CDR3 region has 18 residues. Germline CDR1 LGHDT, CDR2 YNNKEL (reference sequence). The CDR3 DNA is TGTGCCAGCAGCCAAGAGTCACGATATGATGCTGGGGCCAACGTCCTGACTTTC. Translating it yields CASSQESRYDAGANVLTF.